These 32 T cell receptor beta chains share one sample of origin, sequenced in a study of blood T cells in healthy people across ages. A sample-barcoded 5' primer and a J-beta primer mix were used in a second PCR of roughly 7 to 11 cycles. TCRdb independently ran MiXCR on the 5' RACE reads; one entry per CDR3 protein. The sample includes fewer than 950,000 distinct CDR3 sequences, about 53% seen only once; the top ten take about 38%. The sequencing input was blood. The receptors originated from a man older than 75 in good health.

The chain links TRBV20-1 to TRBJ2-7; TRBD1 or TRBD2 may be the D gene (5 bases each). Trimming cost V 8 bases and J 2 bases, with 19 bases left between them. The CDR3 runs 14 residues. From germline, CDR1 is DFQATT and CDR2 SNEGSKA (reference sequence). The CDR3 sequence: CSTHGDRVTYEQYF. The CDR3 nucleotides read TGCAGTACTCACGGGGACCGCGTAACCTACGAGCAGTACTTC.

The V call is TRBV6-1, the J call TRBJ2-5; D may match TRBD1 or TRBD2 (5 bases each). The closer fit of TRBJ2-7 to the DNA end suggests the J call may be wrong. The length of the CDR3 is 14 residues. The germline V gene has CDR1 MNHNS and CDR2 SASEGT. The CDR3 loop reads CASMRAAGTYEQYF. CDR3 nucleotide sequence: TGTGCCAGCATGAGGGCGGCAGGGACCTACGAGCAGTACTTC.

The CDR3 DNA sequence: TGCAGTGCTAGTAATAACGTAGCCAAAAACATTCAGTACTTC. Residues: CSASNNVAKNIQYF. This rearrangement joins TRBV20-1 to TRBJ2-4, with D unresolved. Germline lookup yields CDR1 DFQATT and CDR2 SNEGSKA (reference sequence). V lost 3 bases, J lost 0 bases, and 9 bases lay in between. The CDR3 loop spans 14 amino acids.

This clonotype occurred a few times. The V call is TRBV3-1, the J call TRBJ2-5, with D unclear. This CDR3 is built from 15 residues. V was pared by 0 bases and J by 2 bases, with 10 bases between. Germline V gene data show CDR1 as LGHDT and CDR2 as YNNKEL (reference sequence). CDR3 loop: CASSQDGLVQETQYF. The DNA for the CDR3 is TGTGCCAGCAGCCAAGATGGATTGGTTCAAGAGACCCAGTACTTC.

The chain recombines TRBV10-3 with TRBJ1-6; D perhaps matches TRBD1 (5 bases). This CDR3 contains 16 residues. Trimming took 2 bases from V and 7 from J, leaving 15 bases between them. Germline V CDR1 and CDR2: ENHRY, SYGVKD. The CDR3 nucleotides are TGTGCCATCAGTGAGCGGCCGGGACGGGTCAATTCACCCCTCCACTTT. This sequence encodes CAISERPGRVNSPLHF.

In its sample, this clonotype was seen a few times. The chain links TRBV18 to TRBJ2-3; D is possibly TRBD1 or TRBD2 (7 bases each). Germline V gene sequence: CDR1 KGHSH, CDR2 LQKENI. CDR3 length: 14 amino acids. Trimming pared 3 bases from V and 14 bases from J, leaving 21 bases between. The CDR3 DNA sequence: TGTGCCAGCTCACCCGCGGCGGGGGACAGATACGCGTATTTT. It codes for CASSPAAGDRYAYF.

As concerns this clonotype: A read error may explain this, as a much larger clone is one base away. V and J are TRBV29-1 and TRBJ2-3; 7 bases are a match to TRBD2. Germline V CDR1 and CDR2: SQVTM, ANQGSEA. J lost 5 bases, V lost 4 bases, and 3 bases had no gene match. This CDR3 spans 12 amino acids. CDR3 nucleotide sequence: TGCAGCGTTGGGATAGCGGGAGATACGCAGTATTTT. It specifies CSVGIAGDTQYF.

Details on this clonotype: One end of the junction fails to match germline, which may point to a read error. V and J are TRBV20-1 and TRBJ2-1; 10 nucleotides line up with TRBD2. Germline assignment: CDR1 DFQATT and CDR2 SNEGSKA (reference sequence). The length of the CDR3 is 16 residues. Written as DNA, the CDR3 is TGCAGTGCTAGAGAAGTTAGCGGGAGGTCGTACAATGAGCGGTTCTTC. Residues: CSAREVSGRSYNERFF.

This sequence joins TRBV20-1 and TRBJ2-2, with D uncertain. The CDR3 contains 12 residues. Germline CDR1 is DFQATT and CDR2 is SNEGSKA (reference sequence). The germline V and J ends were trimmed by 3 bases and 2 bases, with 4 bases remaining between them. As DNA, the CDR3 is TGCAGTGCTAGGGCTAACACCGGGGAGCTGTTTTTT. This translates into CSARANTGELFF.

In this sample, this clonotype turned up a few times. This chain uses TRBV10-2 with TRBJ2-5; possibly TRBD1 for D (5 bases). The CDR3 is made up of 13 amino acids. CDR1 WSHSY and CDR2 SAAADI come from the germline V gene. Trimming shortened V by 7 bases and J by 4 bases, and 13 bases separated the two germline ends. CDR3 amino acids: CASNRDSTETQYF. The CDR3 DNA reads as TGCGCCAGCAATCGAGACAGTACAGAGACCCAGTACTTC.

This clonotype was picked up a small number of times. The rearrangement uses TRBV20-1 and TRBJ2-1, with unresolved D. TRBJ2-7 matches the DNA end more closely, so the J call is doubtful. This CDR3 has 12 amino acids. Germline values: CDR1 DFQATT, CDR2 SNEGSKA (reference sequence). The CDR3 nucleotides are TGCAGTGCCACTCCGGCCTACAATGAGCAGTACTTC. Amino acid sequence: CSATPAYNEQYF.

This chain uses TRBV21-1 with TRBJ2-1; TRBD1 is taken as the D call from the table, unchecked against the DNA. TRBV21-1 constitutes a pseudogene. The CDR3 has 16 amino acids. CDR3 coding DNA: TGTGCCAGCACCCCGGAAAGGGACAGGGTTGGCCATGAGCAGTTCTTC. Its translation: CASTPERDRVGHEQFF.

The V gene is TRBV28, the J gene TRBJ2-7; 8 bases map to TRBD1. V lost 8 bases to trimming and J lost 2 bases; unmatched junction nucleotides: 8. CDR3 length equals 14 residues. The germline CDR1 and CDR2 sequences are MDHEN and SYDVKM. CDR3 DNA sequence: TGTGCCAGCGTCGGACAGGGCGGCCCCTACGAGCAGTACTTC. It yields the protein CASVGQGGPYEQYF.

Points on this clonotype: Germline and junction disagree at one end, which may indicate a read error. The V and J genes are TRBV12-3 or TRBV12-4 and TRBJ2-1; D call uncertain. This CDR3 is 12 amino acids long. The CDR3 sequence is CVSSPGRGEQFF. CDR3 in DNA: TGTGTCAGCAGTCCCGGACGCGGTGAGCAGTTCTTC.

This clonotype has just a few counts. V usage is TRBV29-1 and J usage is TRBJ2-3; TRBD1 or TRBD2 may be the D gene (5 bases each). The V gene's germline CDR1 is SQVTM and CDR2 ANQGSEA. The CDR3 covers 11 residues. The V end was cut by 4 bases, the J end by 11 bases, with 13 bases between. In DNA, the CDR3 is TGCAGCGTTGGGACCCCTGGGGGGCAGTATTTT. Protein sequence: CSVGTPGGQYF.

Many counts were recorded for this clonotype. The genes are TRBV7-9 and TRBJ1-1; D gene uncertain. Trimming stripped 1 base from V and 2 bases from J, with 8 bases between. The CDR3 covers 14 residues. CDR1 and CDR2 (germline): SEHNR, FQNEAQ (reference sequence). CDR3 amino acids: CASSLGGLNTEAFF. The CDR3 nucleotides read TGTGCCAGCAGCTTAGGGGGTCTTAACACTGAAGCTTTCTTT.

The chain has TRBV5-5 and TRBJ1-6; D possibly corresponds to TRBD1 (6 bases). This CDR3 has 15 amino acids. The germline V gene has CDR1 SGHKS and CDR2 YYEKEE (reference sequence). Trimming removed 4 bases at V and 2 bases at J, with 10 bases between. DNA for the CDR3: TGTGCCAGCAGCCCCGCAGGGGCCTATAATTCACCCCTCCACTTT. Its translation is CASSPAGAYNSPLHF.

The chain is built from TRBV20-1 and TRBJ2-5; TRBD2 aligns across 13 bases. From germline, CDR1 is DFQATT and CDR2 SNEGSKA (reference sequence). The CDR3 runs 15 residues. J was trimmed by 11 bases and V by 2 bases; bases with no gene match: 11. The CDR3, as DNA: TGCAGTGCTAGAAGGCGACTAGCGGGAGGAGGGGAGCAGTACTTC. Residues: CSARRRLAGGGEQYF.

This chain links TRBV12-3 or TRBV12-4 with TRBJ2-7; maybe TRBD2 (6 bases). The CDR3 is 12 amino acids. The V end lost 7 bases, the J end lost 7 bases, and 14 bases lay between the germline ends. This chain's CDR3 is CASKPYRGEQYF. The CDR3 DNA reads TGTGCCAGCAAACCCTACCGGGGGGAGCAGTACTTC.

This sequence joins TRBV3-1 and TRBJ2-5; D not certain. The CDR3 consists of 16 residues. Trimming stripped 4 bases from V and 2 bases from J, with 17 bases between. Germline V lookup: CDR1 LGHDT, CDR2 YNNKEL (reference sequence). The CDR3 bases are TGTGCCAGCAGCCCTTCAAGATTAGTAATACAAGAGACCCAGTACTTC. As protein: CASSPSRLVIQETQYF.

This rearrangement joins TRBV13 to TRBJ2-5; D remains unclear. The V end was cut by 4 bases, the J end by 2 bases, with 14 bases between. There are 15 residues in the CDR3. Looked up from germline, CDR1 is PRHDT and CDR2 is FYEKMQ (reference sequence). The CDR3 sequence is CASSSRRTAQETQYF. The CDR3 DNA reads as TGTGCCAGCAGCTCCCGGCGGACGGCTCAAGAGACCCAGTACTTC.

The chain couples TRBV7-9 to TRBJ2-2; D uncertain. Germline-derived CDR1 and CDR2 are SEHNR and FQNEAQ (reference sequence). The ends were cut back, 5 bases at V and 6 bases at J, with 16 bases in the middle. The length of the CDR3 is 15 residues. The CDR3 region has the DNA TGTGCCAGCAGCCTCTCGCCGGGTGGGGCCGGGGAGCTGTTTTTT. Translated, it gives CASSLSPGGAGELFF.

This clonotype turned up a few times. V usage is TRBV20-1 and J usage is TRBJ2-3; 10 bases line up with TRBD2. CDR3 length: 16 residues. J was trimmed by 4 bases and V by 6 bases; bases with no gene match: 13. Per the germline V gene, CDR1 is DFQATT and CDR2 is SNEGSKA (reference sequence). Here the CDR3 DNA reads TGCAGTGCCGCCGGGAGGAGCGGGAGGGTAGCAGATACGCAGTATTTT. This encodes CSAAGRSGRVADTQYF.

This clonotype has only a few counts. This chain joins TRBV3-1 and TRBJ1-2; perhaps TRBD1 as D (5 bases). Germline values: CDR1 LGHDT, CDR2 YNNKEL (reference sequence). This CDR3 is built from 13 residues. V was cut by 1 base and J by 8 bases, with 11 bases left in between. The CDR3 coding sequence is TGTGCCAGCAGCCAAGGGAGTCAGGGAGGCTACACCTTC. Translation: CASSQGSQGGYTF.

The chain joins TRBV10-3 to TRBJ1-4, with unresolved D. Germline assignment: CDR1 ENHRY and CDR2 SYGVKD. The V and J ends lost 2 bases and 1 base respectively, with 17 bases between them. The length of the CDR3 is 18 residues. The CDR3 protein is CAISEMLLSRGTNEKLFF. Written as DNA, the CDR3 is TGTGCCATCAGTGAGATGTTACTTTCACGAGGAACTAATGAAAAACTGTTTTTT.

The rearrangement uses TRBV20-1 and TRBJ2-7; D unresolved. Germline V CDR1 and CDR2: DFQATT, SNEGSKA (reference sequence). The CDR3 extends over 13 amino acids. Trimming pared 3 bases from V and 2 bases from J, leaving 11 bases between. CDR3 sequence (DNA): TGCAGTGCTAGTGGGTGGCTAGCCTACGAGCAGTACTTC. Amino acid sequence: CSASGWLAYEQYF.

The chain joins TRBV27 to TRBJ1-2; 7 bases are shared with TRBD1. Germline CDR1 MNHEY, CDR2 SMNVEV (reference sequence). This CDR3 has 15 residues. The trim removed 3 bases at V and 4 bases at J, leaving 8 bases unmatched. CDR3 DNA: TGTGCCAGCAGTTTGGCAAGGACAGGAAGCTATGGCTACACCTTC. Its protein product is CASSLARTGSYGYTF.

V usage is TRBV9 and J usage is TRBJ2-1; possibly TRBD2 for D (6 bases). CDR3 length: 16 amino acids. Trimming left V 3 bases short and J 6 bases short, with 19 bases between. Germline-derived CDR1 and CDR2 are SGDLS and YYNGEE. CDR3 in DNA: TGTGCCAGCAGCGCCCCGGGGGACTCCCGAACCAATGAGCAGTTCTTC. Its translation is CASSAPGDSRTNEQFF.

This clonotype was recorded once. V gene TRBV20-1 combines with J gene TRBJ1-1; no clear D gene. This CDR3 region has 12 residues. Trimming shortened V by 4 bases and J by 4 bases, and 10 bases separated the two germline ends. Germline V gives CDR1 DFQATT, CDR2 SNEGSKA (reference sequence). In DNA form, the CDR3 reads TGCAGTGCTATTGAATTCGGCACTGAAGCTTTCTTT. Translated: CSAIEFGTEAFF.

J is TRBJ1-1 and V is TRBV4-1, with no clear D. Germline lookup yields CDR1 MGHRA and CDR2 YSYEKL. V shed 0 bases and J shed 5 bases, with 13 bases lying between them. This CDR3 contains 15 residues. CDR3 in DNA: TGCGCCAGCAGCCAAGAGACGACACGTAGGACTGAAGCTTTCTTT. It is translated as CASSQETTRRTEAFF.

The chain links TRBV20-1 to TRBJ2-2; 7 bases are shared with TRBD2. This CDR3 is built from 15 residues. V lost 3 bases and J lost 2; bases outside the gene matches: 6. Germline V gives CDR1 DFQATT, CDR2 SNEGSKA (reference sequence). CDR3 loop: CSARAGTINTGELFF. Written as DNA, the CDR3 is TGCAGTGCTAGGGCCGGGACTATAAACACCGGGGAGCTGTTTTTT.

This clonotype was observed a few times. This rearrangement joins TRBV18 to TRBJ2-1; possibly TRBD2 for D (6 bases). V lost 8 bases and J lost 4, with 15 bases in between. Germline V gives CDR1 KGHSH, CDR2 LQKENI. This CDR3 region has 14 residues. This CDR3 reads CASLSGRGYNEQFF. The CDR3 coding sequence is TGTGCCAGCCTCAGCGGCCGGGGGTACAATGAGCAGTTCTTC.